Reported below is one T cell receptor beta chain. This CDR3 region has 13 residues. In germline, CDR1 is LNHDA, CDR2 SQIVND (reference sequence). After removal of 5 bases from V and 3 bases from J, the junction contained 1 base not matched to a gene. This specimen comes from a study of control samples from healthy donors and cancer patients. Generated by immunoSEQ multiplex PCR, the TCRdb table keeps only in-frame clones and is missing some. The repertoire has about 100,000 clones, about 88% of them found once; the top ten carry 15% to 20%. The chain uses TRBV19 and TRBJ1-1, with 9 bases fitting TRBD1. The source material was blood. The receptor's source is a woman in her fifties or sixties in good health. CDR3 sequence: CASSGDRDTEAFF. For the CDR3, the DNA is TGTGCCAGTAGTGGGGACAGGGACACTGAAGCTTTCTTT.